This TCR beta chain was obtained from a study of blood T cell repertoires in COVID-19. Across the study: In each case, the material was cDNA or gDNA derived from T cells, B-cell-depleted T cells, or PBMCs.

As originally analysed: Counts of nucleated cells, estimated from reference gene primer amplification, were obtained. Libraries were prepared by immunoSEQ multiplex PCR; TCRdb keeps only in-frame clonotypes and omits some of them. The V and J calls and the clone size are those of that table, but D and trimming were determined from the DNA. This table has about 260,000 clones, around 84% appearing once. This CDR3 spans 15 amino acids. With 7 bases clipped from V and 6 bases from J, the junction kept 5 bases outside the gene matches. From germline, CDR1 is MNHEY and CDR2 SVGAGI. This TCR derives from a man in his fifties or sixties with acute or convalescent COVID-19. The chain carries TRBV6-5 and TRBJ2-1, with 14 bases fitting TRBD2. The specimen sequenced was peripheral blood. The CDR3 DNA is TGTGCCAGCACCCGGGGGACTAGCGGGAGCAATGAGCAGTTCTTC. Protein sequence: CASTRGTSGSNEQFF.